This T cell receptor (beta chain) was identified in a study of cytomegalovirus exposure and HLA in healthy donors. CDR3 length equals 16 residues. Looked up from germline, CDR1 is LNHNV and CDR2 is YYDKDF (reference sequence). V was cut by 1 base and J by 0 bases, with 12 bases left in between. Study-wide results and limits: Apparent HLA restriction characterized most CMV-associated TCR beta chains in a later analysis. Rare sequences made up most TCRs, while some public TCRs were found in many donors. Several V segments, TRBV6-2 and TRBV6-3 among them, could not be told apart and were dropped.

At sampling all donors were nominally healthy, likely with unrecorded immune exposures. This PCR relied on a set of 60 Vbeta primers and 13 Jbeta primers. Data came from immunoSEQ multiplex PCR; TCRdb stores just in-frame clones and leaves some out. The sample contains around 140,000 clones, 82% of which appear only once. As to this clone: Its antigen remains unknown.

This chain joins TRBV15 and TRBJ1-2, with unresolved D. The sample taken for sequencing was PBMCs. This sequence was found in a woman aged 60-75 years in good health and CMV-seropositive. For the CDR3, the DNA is TGTGCCACCAGCAGAGTGCGGGCAGCCACTAACTATGGCTACACCTTC. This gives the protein CATSRVRAATNYGYTF.